This TCR beta chain emerged from a study of blood T cell repertoires in COVID-19. CDR1 SGHDN and CDR2 FVKESK come from the germline V gene. CDR3 length: 14 residues. Trimming removed 0 bases at V and 0 bases at J, with 6 bases between. Here immunoSEQ multiplex PCR was the method, and the copy in TCRdb shows in-frame clones only, minus some. Of hundreds of thousands of clones listed, roughly 89% are singletons. The material sequenced was peripheral blood. The source of this sequence is a woman under 40 with active or convalescent COVID-19. This chain connects TRBV14 to TRBJ2-7; D is undetermined. CDR3 sequence reads: CASSQDPSSYEQYF. The DNA of the CDR3 is TGTGCCAGCAGCCAAGATCCTTCCTCCTACGAGCAGTACTTC. Together with reference TRBV14 and TRBJ2-7, the CDR3 gives the full variable domain: EAGVTQFPSHSVIEKGQTVTLRCDPISGHDNLYWYRRVMGKEIKFLLHFVKESKQDESGMPNNRFLAERTGGTYSTLKVQPAELEDSGVYFCASSQDPSSYEQYFGPGTRLTVT.